One and the same sample provided the 23 T cell receptor beta chains below, sequenced in a study of early T cells in non-severe SARS-CoV-2 infection. TCRdb independently ran MiXCR on the 5' RACE reads; one entry per CDR3 protein. The sample has some 28,000 distinct CDR3 sequences, about 4.2% seen once. The sequenced sample was whole blood. Receptors originate from an adult who was a healthcare worker with PCR-confirmed SARS-CoV-2 infection or an uninfected control (not recorded which).

This clonotype was found many times. CDR3 protein: CASSQDGDKNTEAFF. The DNA for the CDR3 is TGTGCCAGCAGCCAAGACGGGGACAAGAACACTGAAGCTTTCTTT. The chain recombines TRBV3-1 with TRBJ1-1, with D tentatively TRBD1 (6 bases). V lost 0 bases to trimming and J lost 1 base, with 9 bases between them. The germline V gene encodes CDR1 LGHDT and CDR2 YNNKEL (reference sequence). The CDR3 spans 15 residues.

Ten or more counts support this clonotype. This chain uses TRBV27 with TRBJ2-7; D is possibly TRBD2 (6 bases). Germline assignment: CDR1 MNHEY and CDR2 SMNVEV (reference sequence). The CDR3 consists of 14 residues. Trimming removed 5 bases at V and 0 bases at J, with 11 bases between. The CDR3 spells CASSRGGDSYEQYF. In DNA, the CDR3 is TGTGCCAGCAGTCGTGGCGGGGACTCCTACGAGCAGTACTTC.

Many counts were recorded for this clonotype. The rearrangement joins TRBV29-1 to TRBJ2-3; 8 bases are shared with TRBD1. Germline assignment: CDR1 SQVTM and CDR2 ANQGSEA. This CDR3 comprises 14 residues. Trimming removed 6 bases from V and 3 bases from J; junction bases left unmatched: 8. CDR3 loop: CSVMGGQGTDTQYF. In DNA form, the CDR3 reads TGCAGCGTGATGGGCGGACAGGGAACAGATACGCAGTATTTT.

The sample holds many counts of this clonotype. The chain couples TRBV14 to TRBJ1-1; a possible D gene is TRBD1 (5 bases). This CDR3 region has 13 residues. The germline gives CDR1 SGHDN, CDR2 FVKESK. V dropped 2 bases and J dropped 4 bases, with 8 bases sitting between them. In DNA form, the CDR3 reads TGTGCCAGCAGCCAACAGGGACGCACTGAAGCTTTCTTT. Residues: CASSQQGRTEAFF.

In its sample, this clonotype was seen many times. This chain uses TRBV13 with TRBJ1-1, with D maybe TRBD1 (5 bases). Germline loops: CDR1 PRHDT, CDR2 FYEKMQ (reference sequence). The CDR3 runs 13 residues. The ends were cut back, 3 bases at V and 7 bases at J, with 12 bases in the middle. The chain's CDR3 is CASSFRDVGEAFF. CDR3 in DNA: TGTGCCAGCAGCTTCAGGGATGTCGGTGAAGCTTTCTTT. Drawing the rest from reference TRBV13 and TRBJ1-1, the complete variable domain is AAGVIQSPRHLIKEKRETATLKCYPIPRHDTVYWYQQGPGQDPQFLISFYEKMQSDKGSIPDRFSAQQFSDYHSELNMSSLELGDSALYFCASSFRDVGEAFFGQGTRLTVV.

V is TRBV3-1 and J is TRBJ1-5; maybe TRBD1 (6 bases). In germline, CDR1 is LGHDT, CDR2 YNNKEL (reference sequence). The V end was cut by 4 bases, the J end by 4 bases, with 14 bases between. The CDR3 extends over 15 amino acids. DNA for the CDR3: TGTGCCAGCAGCCTTGGACAGAGTTGGAATCAGCCCCAGCATTTT. It translates to CASSLGQSWNQPQHF.

The chain employs TRBV6-2 or TRBV6-3 and TRBJ2-2; TRBD1 matches 9 bases. Germline V gene sequence: CDR1 MNHEY, CDR2 SVGEGT. J was trimmed by 1 base and V by 6 bases; bases with no gene match: 6. The CDR3 extends over 16 amino acids. CDR3 bases: TGTGCCAGCAGACACTGGGGACAGGGGAACACCGGGGAGCTGTTTTTT. Protein product: CASRHWGQGNTGELFF.

The chain recombines TRBV20-1 with TRBJ1-1; D may be TRBD1 (5 bases). The CDR3 totals 13 residues. Trimming pared 4 bases from V and 2 bases from J, leaving 11 bases between. Germline V gene data show CDR1 as DFQATT and CDR2 as SNEGSKA (reference sequence). The CDR3 loop is CSATGLENTEAFF. Here the CDR3 DNA reads TGCAGTGCTACAGGGCTTGAAAACACTGAAGCTTTCTTT.

The genes are TRBV12-3 or TRBV12-4 and TRBJ1-1; TRBD1 agrees at 9 bases. Germline trimming cut 6 bases from V and 10 bases from J; bases unmatched to any gene: 6. The CDR3 totals 12 residues. This CDR3 reads CASSREGQGAFF. DNA of the CDR3: TGTGCCAGCAGCCGGGAGGGACAGGGAGCTTTCTTT.

By proportion, this clonotype is medium-sized. The rearrangement joins TRBV19 to TRBJ1-5, with D unclear. Trimming removed 2 bases at V and 5 bases at J, with 4 bases between. There are 12 residues in the CDR3. Germline CDR1 is LNHDA and CDR2 is SQIVND (reference sequence). CDR3 nucleotide sequence: TGTGCCAGTAGTATACAGTATCAGCCCCAGCATTTT. Translation: CASSIQYQPQHF.

This clonotype has more than one count but fewer than ten. The V gene is TRBV29-1, the J gene TRBJ2-3; either TRBD1 or TRBD2 may supply D (5 bases each). V was pared by 4 bases and J by 4 bases, with 6 bases between. The CDR3 is made up of 11 amino acids. Per germline, CDR1 SQVTM and CDR2 ANQGSEA. CDR3 in amino acids: CSVGDPDTQYF. The CDR3, as DNA: TGCAGCGTTGGGGACCCAGATACGCAGTATTTT.

At least ten counts were recorded for this clonotype. The chain uses TRBV7-9 and TRBJ2-1; 12 bases align to TRBD2. CDR3 length: 16 amino acids. The germline gives CDR1 SEHNR, CDR2 FQNEAQ (reference sequence). V dropped 5 bases and J dropped 7; count of bases not matched to a gene: 9. In nucleotides, the CDR3 is TGTGCCAGCAGCGAGACTAGCGGGGGCAGTAGGAATGAGCAGTTCTTC. This gives the protein CASSETSGGSRNEQFF.

This clonotype qualifies as medium-sized (0.01 to 0.1%). The V and J genes are TRBV18 and TRBJ2-3, with no clear D. The CDR3 contains 13 residues. Germline assignment: CDR1 KGHSH and CDR2 LQKENI. V lost 0 bases and J lost 0, with 1 base in between. CDR3 region: CASSPPSTDTQYF. The CDR3 nucleotides read TGTGCCAGCTCACCACCGAGCACAGATACGCAGTATTTT.

This clonotype was detected ten times or more. The gene calls are TRBV20-1 and TRBJ1-6, with TRBD1 identical over 8 bases. V shed 3 bases and J 4 bases; nucleotides not matched to a gene: 5. The CDR3 runs 15 residues. Germline V gene sequence: CDR1 DFQATT, CDR2 SNEGSKA (reference sequence). CDR3: CSASGRGLYNSPLHF. CDR3 sequence (DNA): TGCAGTGCTAGTGGCAGGGGGCTTTATAATTCACCCCTCCACTTT.

The chain couples TRBV9 to TRBJ2-3; D remains ambiguous. With 0 bases removed from V and 1 base from J, the gap between germline ends came to 6 bases. Germline CDR1 and CDR2: SGDLS and YYNGEE. The length of the CDR3 is 14 residues. DNA of the CDR3: TGTGCCAGCAGCGTAGAACGGGGCACAGATACGCAGTATTTT. Its translation is CASSVERGTDTQYF.

This clonotype has only a few counts. The chain joins TRBV6-5 to TRBJ2-1; 7 bases map to TRBD1. The germline V gene has CDR1 MNHEY and CDR2 SVGAGI. CDR3 length: 11 amino acids. V lost 6 bases, J lost 11 bases, and 4 bases stayed unmatched. The CDR3 spells CASRETGQQFF. For the CDR3, the DNA is TGTGCCAGCAGGGAGACAGGGCAGCAGTTCTTC.

The chain has TRBV7-9 and TRBJ1-4; TRBD1 matches at 10 bases. V trimming: 1 base; J trimming: 1 base; junction bases outside the gene matches: 6. CDR1 SEHNR and CDR2 FQNEAQ come from the germline V gene (reference sequence). CDR3 size: 18 residues. The DNA of the CDR3 is TGTGCCAGCAGCTTAGGGACAGGGGGAAGGAGAACTAATGAAAAACTGTTTTTT. Translation gives CASSLGTGGRRTNEKLFF.

The chain combines TRBV7-2 with TRBJ2-1; D may match TRBD1 or TRBD2 (5 bases each). The CDR3 is 17 residues long. Trimming left V 4 bases short and J 5 bases short, with 21 bases between. Germline CDR1 and CDR2: SGHTA and FQGNSA. In nucleotides, the CDR3 is TGTGCCAGCAGCTCCGCAAGCAGGTTACTGGGGGACAATGAGCAGTTCTTC. Encoded protein: CASSSASRLLGDNEQFF.

The sample holds a few counts of this clonotype. The chain combines TRBV3-1 with TRBJ2-2, with D perhaps matching TRBD1 (5 bases). This CDR3 is built from 17 residues. V gave up 1 base and J gave up 4 bases, with 16 bases separating them. Germline assignment: CDR1 LGHDT and CDR2 YNNKEL (reference sequence). CDR3 sequence (DNA): TGTGCCAGCAGCCAAGTTGCAGTTCCAAGGGGCACCGGGGAGCTGTTTTTT. This sequence encodes CASSQVAVPRGTGELFF.

This clonotype came up many times. The V call is TRBV5-3, the J call TRBJ1-1; D not certain. TRBV5-3 is designated an ORF whose function remains uncertain. The CDR3 contains 11 residues. The germline V and J ends were trimmed by 3 bases and 6 bases, with 6 bases remaining between them. The CDR3 spells CARSSQPEAFF. The CDR3 coding sequence is TGTGCCAGAAGCTCCCAACCTGAAGCTTTCTTT.

This clonotype has a count of ten or more. The chain is built from TRBV12-3 or TRBV12-4 and TRBJ2-1; 11 bases are a match to TRBD1. The CDR3 contains 17 residues. With V trimmed by 4 bases and J by 5 bases, 10 bases remained unmatched. CDR3 DNA: TGTGCCAGCAGTTATGTCCCCGGGACAGGGGGAAACAATGAGCAGTTCTTC. It yields the protein CASSYVPGTGGNNEQFF.

This clonotype has ten or more counts. The rearrangement links TRBV3-1 to TRBJ2-3, with D unclear. V lost 1 base and J lost 6, with 8 bases in between. The germline CDR1 and CDR2 sequences are LGHDT and YNNKEL (reference sequence). The CDR3 is 13 amino acids. This CDR3 is CASSQVYVDTQYF. CDR3 bases: TGTGCCAGCAGCCAAGTATACGTGGATACGCAGTATTTT.

This clonotype was recorded many times. This CDR3 reads CSARAPQGDYGYTF. The DNA of the CDR3 is TGCAGTGCTAGAGCACCCCAGGGCGACTATGGCTACACCTTC. The chain joins TRBV20-1 to TRBJ1-2, with D possibly being TRBD1 (5 bases). Germline lookup yields CDR1 DFQATT and CDR2 SNEGSKA (reference sequence). This CDR3 has 14 amino acids. With 1 base removed from V and 3 bases from J, the gap between germline ends came to 12 bases.